The source of this T cell receptor beta chain is a study of cytomegalovirus exposure and HLA in healthy donors. Across the study: Later, an analysis reported that the 130 or so validation repertoires had used the same platform as the approximately 670 first-cohort repertoires. Broader study findings: Most observed TCR sequences were rare, whereas some public TCRs were detected in many donors.

Concerning this clone: Antigen specificity is unknown.

Germline V gene lookup returns CDR1 MDHEN and CDR2 SYDVKM. V lost 6 bases to trimming and J lost 8 bases; unmatched junction nucleotides: 7. The CDR3 contains 14 residues. The repertoire was sequenced with immunoSEQ multiplex PCR; TCRdb's copy has only in-frame clones and lacks some. The sample carries 90,000 to 150,000 clones, 88% recorded once. The specimen sequenced was PBMCs. This sequence was found in a man aged 18-30 years in good health and CMV-seronegative. The chain carries TRBV28 and TRBJ1-4, with 9 bases matching TRBD1. The CDR3 nucleotides read TGTGCCAGCAGAATGGGACAGGGTCGCGAAAAACTGTTTTTT. Encoded protein: CASRMGQGREKLFF.